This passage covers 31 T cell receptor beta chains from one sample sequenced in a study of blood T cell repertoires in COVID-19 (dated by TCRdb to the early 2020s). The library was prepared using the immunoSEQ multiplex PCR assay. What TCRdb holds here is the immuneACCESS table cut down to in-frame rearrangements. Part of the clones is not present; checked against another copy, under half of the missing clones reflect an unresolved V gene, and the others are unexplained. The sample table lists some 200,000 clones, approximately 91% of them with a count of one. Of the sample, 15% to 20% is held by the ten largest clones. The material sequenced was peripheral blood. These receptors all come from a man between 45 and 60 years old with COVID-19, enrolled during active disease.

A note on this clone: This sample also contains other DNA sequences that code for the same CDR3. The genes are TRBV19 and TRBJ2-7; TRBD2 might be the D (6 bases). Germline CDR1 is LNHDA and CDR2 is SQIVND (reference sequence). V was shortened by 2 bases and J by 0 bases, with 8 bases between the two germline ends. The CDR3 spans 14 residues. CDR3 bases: TGTGCCAGTAGTATAACCGGGGGCTCCTACGAGCAGTACTTC. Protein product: CASSITGGSYEQYF.

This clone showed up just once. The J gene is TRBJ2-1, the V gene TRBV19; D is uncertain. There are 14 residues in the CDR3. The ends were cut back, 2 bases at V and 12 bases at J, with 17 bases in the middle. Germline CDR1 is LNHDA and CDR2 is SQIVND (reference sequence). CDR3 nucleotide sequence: TGTGCCAGTAGTATAACCAGCGCGGCCTTCGGGCAGTTCTTC. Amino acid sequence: CASSITSAAFGQFF.

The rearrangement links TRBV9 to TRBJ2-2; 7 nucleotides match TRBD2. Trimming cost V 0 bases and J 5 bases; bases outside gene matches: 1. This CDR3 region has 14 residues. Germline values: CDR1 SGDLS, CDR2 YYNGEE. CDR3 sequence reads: CASSVGGGTGELFF. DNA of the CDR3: TGTGCCAGCAGCGTAGGGGGGGGGACCGGGGAGCTGTTTTTT.

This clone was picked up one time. The CDR3 loop reads CASSKQLASETQYF. The CDR3, as DNA: TGTGCCAGTAGCAAACAACTAGCGTCTGAGACCCAGTACTTC. V and J are TRBV19 and TRBJ2-5, with TRBD2 matching 7 bases. CDR3 size: 14 residues. Germline V gene lookup returns CDR1 LNHDA and CDR2 SQIVND (reference sequence). The trim removed 6 bases at V and 5 bases at J, leaving 9 bases unmatched.

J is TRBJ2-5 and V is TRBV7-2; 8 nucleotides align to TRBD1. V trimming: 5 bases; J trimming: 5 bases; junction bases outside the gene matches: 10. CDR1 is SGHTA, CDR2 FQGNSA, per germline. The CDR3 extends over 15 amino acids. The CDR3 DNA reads TGTGCCAGCAGCCCAGACAGGGGACCGCTCGAGACCCAGTACTTC. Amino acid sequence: CASSPDRGPLETQYF.

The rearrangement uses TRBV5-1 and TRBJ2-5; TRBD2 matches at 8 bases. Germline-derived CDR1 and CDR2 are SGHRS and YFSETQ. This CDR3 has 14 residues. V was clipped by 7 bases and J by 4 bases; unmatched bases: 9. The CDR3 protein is CASGVSSGPETQYF. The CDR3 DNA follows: TGCGCCAGCGGAGTTTCTAGCGGGCCAGAGACCCAGTACTTC.

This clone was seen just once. CDR3 nucleotides: TGTGCCAGCAGCTTGGCGGGGTCGGCCTACGAGCAGTACTTC. This sequence encodes CASSLAGSAYEQYF. The V gene is TRBV5-6, the J gene TRBJ2-7; the D gene is possibly TRBD2 (5 bases). Germline CDR1 reads SGHDT; CDR2 reads YYEEEE. The CDR3 sequence is 14 residues long. V was shortened by 0 bases and J by 2 bases, with 9 bases between the two germline ends.

CDR3 in amino acids: CASSYSGRGRGYTF. The CDR3 nucleotides read TGTGCCAGCAGTTACTCAGGCAGGGGGCGAGGCTACACCTTC. The chain couples TRBV6-5 to TRBJ1-2; the match to TRBD1 covers 8 bases. CDR1 MNHEY and CDR2 SVGAGI come from the germline V gene. The ends lost 0 bases at V and 8 bases at J; junction bases unmatched: 5. This CDR3 has 14 amino acids.

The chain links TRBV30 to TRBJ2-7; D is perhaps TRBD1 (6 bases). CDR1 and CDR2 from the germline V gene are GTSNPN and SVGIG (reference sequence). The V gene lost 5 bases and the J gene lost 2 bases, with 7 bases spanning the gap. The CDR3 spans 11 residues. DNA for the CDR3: TGTGCCTGGGGACAGACCTACGAGCAGTACTTC. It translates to CAWGQTYEQYF.

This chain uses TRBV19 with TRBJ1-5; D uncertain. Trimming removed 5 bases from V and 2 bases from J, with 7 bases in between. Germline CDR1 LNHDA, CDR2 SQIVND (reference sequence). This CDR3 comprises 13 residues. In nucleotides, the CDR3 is TGTGCCAGTAGTCCTTCTGGCAATCAGCCCCAGCATTTT. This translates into CASSPSGNQPQHF.

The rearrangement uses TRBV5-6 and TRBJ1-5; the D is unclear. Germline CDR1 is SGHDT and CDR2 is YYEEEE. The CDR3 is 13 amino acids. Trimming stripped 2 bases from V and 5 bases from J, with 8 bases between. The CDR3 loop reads CASSFDMDQPQHF. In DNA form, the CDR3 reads TGTGCCAGCAGCTTCGACATGGATCAGCCCCAGCATTTT.

CDR3 residues: CATSRDSGLTTGELFF. CDR3 nucleotides: TGTGCCACCAGCAGAGATTCGGGACTCACAACCGGGGAGCTGTTTTTT. The chain is built from TRBV15 and TRBJ2-2; TRBD2 might be the D (6 bases). The CDR3 is 16 residues long. V lost 0 bases and J 5 bases, leaving 13 bases between the germline ends. CDR1 and CDR2 from the germline V gene are LNHNV and YYDKDF (reference sequence).

The CDR3 DNA reads as TGTGCCAGCAGCTTAGCTGGGCTACCAAGCTACGAGCAGTACTTC. This translates into CASSLAGLPSYEQYF. V is TRBV7-9 and J is TRBJ2-7; D remains unclear. Germline V gene data show CDR1 as SEHNR and CDR2 as FQNEAQ (reference sequence). The CDR3 totals 15 residues. With 0 bases removed from V and 3 bases from J, the gap between germline ends came to 12 bases.

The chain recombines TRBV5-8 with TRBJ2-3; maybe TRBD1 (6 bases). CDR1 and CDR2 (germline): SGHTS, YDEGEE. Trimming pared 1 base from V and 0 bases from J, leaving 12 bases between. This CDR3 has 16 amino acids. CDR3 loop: CASSLLGQGSTDTQYF. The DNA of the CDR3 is TGTGCCAGCAGCTTGTTAGGCCAGGGGAGCACAGATACGCAGTATTTT.

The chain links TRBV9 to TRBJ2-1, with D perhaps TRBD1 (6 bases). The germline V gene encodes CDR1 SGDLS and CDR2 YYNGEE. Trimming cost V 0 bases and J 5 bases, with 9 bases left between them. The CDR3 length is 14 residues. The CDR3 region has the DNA TGTGCCAGCAGCGTAGTAGGGGGTAACAATGAGCAGTTCTTC. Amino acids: CASSVVGGNNEQFF.

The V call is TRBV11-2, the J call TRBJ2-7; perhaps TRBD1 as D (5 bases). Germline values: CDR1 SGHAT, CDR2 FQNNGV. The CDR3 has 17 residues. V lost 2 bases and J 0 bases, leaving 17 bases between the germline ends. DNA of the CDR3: TGTGCCAGCAGCTTACGTGCTTGGGCAGGGCCCTCCTACGAGCAGTACTTC. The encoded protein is CASSLRAWAGPSYEQYF.

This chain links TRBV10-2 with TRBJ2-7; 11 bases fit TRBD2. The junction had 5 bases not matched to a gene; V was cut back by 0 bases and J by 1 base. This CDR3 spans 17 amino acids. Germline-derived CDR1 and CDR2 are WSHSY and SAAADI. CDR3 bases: TGCGCCAGCAGTGAGTCGACGGGACTAGCGGTATCCTACGAGCAGTACTTC. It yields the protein CASSESTGLAVSYEQYF.

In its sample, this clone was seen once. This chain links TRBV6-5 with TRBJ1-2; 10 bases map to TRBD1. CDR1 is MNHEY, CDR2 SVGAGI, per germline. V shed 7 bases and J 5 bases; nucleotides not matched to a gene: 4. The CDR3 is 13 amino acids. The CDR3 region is CASTGQGIYGYTF. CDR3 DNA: TGTGCCAGCACGGGACAGGGGATTTATGGCTACACCTTC.

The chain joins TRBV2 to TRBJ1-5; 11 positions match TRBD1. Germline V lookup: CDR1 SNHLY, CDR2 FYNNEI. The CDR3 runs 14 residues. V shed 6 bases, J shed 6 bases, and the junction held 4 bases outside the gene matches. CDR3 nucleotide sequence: TGTGCCAGCAGCGGACAGGGGGCAACTCAGCCCCAGCATTTT. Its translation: CASSGQGATQPQHF.

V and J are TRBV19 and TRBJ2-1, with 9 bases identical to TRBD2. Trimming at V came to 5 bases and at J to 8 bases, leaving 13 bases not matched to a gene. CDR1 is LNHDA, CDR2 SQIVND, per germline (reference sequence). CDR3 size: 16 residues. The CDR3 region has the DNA TGTGCCAGTAGTCGAGCGGGAGGTTTTAGTAGAGATGAGCAGTTCTTC. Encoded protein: CASSRAGGFSRDEQFF.

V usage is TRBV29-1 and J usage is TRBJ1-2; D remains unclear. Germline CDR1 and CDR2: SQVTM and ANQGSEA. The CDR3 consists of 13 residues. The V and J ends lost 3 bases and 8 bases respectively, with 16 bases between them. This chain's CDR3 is CSVEATSHVGYTF. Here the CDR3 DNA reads TGCAGCGTTGAGGCGACATCCCATGTGGGCTACACCTTC.

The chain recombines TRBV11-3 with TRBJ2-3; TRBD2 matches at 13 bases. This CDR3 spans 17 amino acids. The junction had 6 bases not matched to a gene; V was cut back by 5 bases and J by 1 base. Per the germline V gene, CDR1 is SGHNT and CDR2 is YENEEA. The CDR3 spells CASSPRTSGGRTDTQYF. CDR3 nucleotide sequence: TGTGCCAGCAGCCCCCGGACTAGCGGGGGACGCACAGATACGCAGTATTTT. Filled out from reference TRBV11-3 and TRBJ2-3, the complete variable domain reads EAGVVQSPRYKIIEKKQPVAFWCNPISGHNTLYWYLQNLGQGPELLIRYENEEAVDDSQLPKDRFSAERLKGVDSTLKIQPAELGDSAVYLCASSPRTSGGRTDTQYFGPGTRLTVL.

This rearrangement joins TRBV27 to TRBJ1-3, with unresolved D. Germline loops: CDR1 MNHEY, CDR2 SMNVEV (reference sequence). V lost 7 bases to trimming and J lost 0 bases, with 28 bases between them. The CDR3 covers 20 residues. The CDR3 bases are TGTGCCAGCACGGATCCAGCGGGTCCCAAACCTCAGAGCTCTGGAAACACCATATATTTT. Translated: CASTDPAGPKPQSSGNTIYF.

The chain's CDR3 is CASSEGLPPHNEQFF. The DNA of the CDR3 is TGTGCCAGCAGTGAAGGACTGCCCCCTCACAATGAGCAGTTCTTC. V usage is TRBV6-1 and J usage is TRBJ2-1; D uncertain. V was pared by 1 base and J by 5 bases, with 12 bases between. The V gene's germline CDR1 is MNHNS and CDR2 SASEGT. The CDR3 is 15 residues long.

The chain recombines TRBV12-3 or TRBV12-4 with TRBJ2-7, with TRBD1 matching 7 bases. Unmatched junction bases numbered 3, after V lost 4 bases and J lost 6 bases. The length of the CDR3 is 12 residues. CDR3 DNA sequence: TGTGCCAGCAGTTCGACAGGGCTCGAGCAGTACTTC. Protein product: CASSSTGLEQYF.

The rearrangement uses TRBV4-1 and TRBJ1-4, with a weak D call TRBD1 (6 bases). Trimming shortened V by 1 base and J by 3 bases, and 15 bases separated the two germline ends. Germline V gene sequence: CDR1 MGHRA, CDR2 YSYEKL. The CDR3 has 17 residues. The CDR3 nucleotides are TGCGCCAGCAGCCAAGGGAAATCGGGACACTCTAATGAAAAACTGTTTTTT. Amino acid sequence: CASSQGKSGHSNEKLFF.

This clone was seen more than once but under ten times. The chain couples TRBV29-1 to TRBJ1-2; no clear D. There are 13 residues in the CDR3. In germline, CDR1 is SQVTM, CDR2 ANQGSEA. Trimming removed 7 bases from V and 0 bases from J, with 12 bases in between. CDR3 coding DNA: TGCAGCGCCGTAGAGGGCCCTAACTATGGCTACACCTTC. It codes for CSAVEGPNYGYTF.

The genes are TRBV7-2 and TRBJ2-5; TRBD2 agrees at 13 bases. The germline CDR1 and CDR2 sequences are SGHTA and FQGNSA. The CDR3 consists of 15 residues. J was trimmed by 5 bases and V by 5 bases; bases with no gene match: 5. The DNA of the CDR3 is TGTGCCAGCAGCGTACTAGCGGGGGGGCTCGAGACCCAGTACTTC. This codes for CASSVLAGGLETQYF.

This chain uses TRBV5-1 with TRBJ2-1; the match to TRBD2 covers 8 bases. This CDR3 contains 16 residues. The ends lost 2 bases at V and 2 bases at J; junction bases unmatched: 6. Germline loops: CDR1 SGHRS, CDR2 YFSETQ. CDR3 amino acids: CASSFKWREAYNEQFF. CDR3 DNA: TGCGCCAGCAGCTTTAAGTGGCGGGAGGCCTACAATGAGCAGTTCTTC.

The CDR3 DNA follows: TGCACCAGCAGCCAAAACCGGACTAGCGGGGGCCCCACAGATACGCAGTATTTT. This translates into CTSSQNRTSGGPTDTQYF. The chain employs TRBV1 and TRBJ2-3; the listed D gene, TRBD2, was not tested against the DNA. TRBV1 is shown as a pseudogene. This CDR3 spans 18 amino acids.

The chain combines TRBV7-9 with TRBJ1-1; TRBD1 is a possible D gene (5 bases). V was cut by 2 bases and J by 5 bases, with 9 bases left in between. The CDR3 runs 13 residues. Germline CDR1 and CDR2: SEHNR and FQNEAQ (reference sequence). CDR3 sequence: CASSLRGGTEAFF. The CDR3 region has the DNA TGTGCCAGCAGCTTACGCGGGGGAACTGAAGCTTTCTTT.